The present TCR beta chain was sequenced within a study of blood T cells in healthy people across ages. Study-level points and caveats: Estimates of total diversity, which came from one million sequenced T cells, were considered to be underestimates.

Germline-derived CDR1 and CDR2 are DFQATT and SNEGSKA (reference sequence). This CDR3 is 14 amino acids long. Trimming pared 6 bases from V and 8 bases from J, leaving 17 bases between. This clonotype was seen more than once but under ten times. Its specificity is not known. This may be a read error, as it is one base from a much larger clone. It was with a sample-barcoded 5' primer and a J-beta primer mix that a second PCR of roughly 7 to 12 cycles was run. TCRdb re-called the 5' RACE reads through MiXCR, storing one row per CDR3 protein. Here the sample spans more than 550,000 distinct CDR3 sequences, about a fifth being singletons. With each sample, at least 5 micrograms of total RNA were extracted.

This sequence originates from a man aged 65-85 years in good health. Sequencing was carried out using blood. This chain joins TRBV20-1 and TRBJ1-6, with D unclear. This CDR3 is CSAFHQAGYSPLHF. CDR3 nucleotides: TGCAGTGCCTTTCACCAGGCCGGCTATTCACCCCTCCACTTT.